Below are 7 T cell receptor beta chains sequenced from a single sample in a study of T cell repertoires in cytomegalovirus infection. TCRdb reprocessed the reads via MiXCR and lists one record per CDR3 protein. This table has just over 300,000 distinct CDR3 sequences, roughly 17% appearing once. Sequencing input: PBMCs. The receptor source for this set is a human donor in good health (CMV status not recorded). Some clones in this sample may be carry-over from other donors' samples.

The chain is built from TRBV27 and TRBJ2-6, with a weak D call TRBD2 (6 bases). The CDR3 totals 17 residues. V lost 5 bases and J 2 bases, leaving 16 bases between the germline ends. Germline loops: CDR1 MNHEY, CDR2 SMNVEV (reference sequence). The CDR3: CASSPLGGKAGANVLTF. The CDR3 coding sequence is TGTGCCAGCAGTCCCCTGGGCGGGAAAGCTGGGGCCAACGTCCTGACTTTC.

Worth noting for this clonotype: A read error may produce the germline difference seen at one junction end. The chain carries TRBV3-1 and TRBJ2-1; no clear D. Looked up from germline, CDR1 is LGHDT and CDR2 is YNNKEL (reference sequence). The CDR3 extends over 15 amino acids. This CDR3 is CASSPAAGLAPNSLF. CDR3 bases: TGTGCCAGCAGCCCAGCCGCCGGTTTGGCCCCGAATAGTCTCTTC.

There are many counts of this clonotype. The V gene is TRBV11-2, the J gene TRBJ2-7; tentatively, D is TRBD2 (6 bases). The CDR3 spans 11 residues. The germline V gene has CDR1 SGHAT and CDR2 FQNNGV. Trimming stripped 3 bases from V and 9 bases from J, with 9 bases between. The CDR3 coding sequence is TGTGCCAGCAGCTTTTCGGGAGCGCAGTACTTC. This codes for CASSFSGAQYF.

This clonotype was detected ten times or more. The rearrangement uses TRBV7-2 and TRBJ1-1; no definite D call. Trimming removed 5 bases at V and 1 base at J, with 11 bases between. Germline V gene data show CDR1 as SGHTA and CDR2 as FQGNSA. The CDR3 contains 14 residues. The CDR3 loop reads CASSPLWGNTEAFF. The CDR3 bases are TGTGCCAGCAGCCCGCTCTGGGGGAACACTGAAGCTTTCTTT.

This clonotype occurred many times. The CDR3 DNA sequence: TGTGCCAGCAGCCTTACCGGGACTTCAGGAGAAAAACTGTTTTTT. It encodes CASSLTGTSGEKLFF. This chain joins TRBV6-2 or TRBV6-3 and TRBJ1-4, with D possibly being TRBD1 (5 bases). Germline V gene data show CDR1 as MNHEY and CDR2 as SVGEGT. The V gene lost 6 bases and the J gene lost 8 bases, with 19 bases spanning the gap. The CDR3 is made up of 15 amino acids.

This clonotype was detected many times. The rearrangement links TRBV7-9 to TRBJ2-5, with a tentative D call TRBD1 (6 bases). In germline, CDR1 is SEHNR, CDR2 FQNEAQ (reference sequence). The length of the CDR3 is 14 residues. V shed 5 bases and J shed 4 bases, with 14 bases lying between them. The CDR3 sequence is CASSTTGYLETQYF. The CDR3 DNA sequence: TGTGCCAGCAGCACCACAGGGTATTTAGAGACCCAGTACTTC.

Only a few counts were recorded for this clonotype. The chain employs TRBV20-1 and TRBJ1-4; maybe TRBD1 (5 bases). This CDR3 is 15 amino acids long. Germline assignment: CDR1 DFQATT and CDR2 SNEGSKA (reference sequence). V was trimmed by 0 bases and J by 7 bases, leaving 15 bases between them. DNA for the CDR3: TGCAGTGCTAGAGATCGGCAGGGCTTAGGTGAAAAACTGTTTTTT. Its translation is CSARDRQGLGEKLFF.